Described below is a single TCR beta chain sequence and its context. Its antigen is currently unknown. Looked up from germline, CDR1 is DFQATT and CDR2 is SNEGSKA (reference sequence). The CDR3 runs 11 residues. Between the trimmed V and J ends, which lost 1 base and 6 bases, there was a span of 5 bases. This entry comes from a study of T cell responses to AZD1222 COVID-19 vaccine. Notes on the study in general: Just a handful of people given AZD1222 tested seropositive at baseline. Recipients of two AZD1222 doses showed rising Spike-specific TCR breadth and depth. Clonal diversity was possibly underestimated; the donors were predominantly white British and more often female.

Clones were sequenced by immunoSEQ multiplex PCR, and TCRdb holds only the in-frame ones, with some missing. The profile shows about 120,000 clones, 90% to 95% of them singletons. The chain has TRBV20-1 and TRBJ2-3; D gene unclear. This specimen consisted of peripheral blood, obtained on day 0 of AZD1222 vaccination. The TCR was taken from an adult in good health. The CDR3 bases are TGCAGTGCTAGAGTCGGGGATACGCAGTATTTT. Protein: CSARVGDTQYF.